This TCR beta chain was sequenced during a study of metastatic and nonmetastatic thyroid tumors. Not a single patient had been given any form of treatment at any point before undergoing thyroid surgery. The junction had 10 bases not matched to a gene; V was cut back by 3 bases and J by 2 bases. The CDR3 spans 17 residues. The V gene's germline CDR1 is SGHNT and CDR2 YYREEE (reference sequence). TCRdb reprocessed the PCR reads using MiXCR. This table holds 10,000 to 15,000 clones, 9% to 14% found once. This clone was recorded many times. The same CDR3 can be traced to other DNA sequences in this sample.

This chain uses TRBV5-4 with TRBJ2-2; 7 nucleotides align to TRBD1. This sequence originates from a female donor with papillary thyroid cancer or a benign thyroid nodule (not recorded which). Some clones in this sample may be carry-over from other donors' samples. Material for sequencing was blood. The chain's CDR3 is CASSSQKQGSNTGELFF. CDR3 nucleotide sequence: TGTGCCAGCAGCTCTCAAAAACAGGGGTCTAACACCGGGGAGCTGTTTTTT.